The 23 T cell receptor beta chains below were found in one sample sequenced in a study of blood T cell repertoires in COVID-19. TCRdb's table, derived via immunoSEQ multiplex PCR, lists solely in-frame clones and lacks some. The sample has approximately 88,000 clones, about nine tenths seen once. The sample comprised peripheral blood. Source of these receptors: a male donor with acute or convalescent COVID-19.

CDR3 nucleotides: TGTGCCAGCAGTCGACAGGGGTATAGCAATCAGCCCCAGCATTTT. Residues: CASSRQGYSNQPQHF. The gene calls are TRBV21-1 and TRBJ1-5; the D call in the table, TRBD1, was not verified against the DNA. TRBV21-1 is deemed a pseudogene. The CDR3 is 15 amino acids.

The rearrangement joins TRBV5-4 to TRBJ1-1; possible D gene TRBD1, 6 bases. Germline-derived CDR1 and CDR2 are SGHNT and YYREEE (reference sequence). Trimming stripped 0 bases from V and 10 bases from J, with 13 bases between. The CDR3 covers 13 residues. The CDR3 coding sequence is TGTGCCAGCAGCTTGGCCGGGGGGCGCGGAGCTTTCTTT. Protein: CASSLAGGRGAFF.

The V gene is TRBV6-1, the J gene TRBJ1-4; TRBD1 matches at 10 bases. CDR1 and CDR2 from the germline V gene are MNHNS and SASEGT. The V and J ends lost 1 base and 7 bases, in that order; junction bases with no gene match: 3. This CDR3 region has 15 residues. CDR3 residues: CASSEGDRGIEKLFF. The CDR3 nucleotides are TGTGCCAGCAGTGAAGGGGACAGGGGTATTGAAAAACTGTTTTTT.

V and J are TRBV11-2 and TRBJ2-2; D may be TRBD2 (7 bases). This CDR3 is built from 16 residues. Trimming took off 5 bases at V and 2 bases at J, with 15 bases between the two ends. The germline gives CDR1 SGHAT, CDR2 FQNNGV. CDR3 in DNA: TGTGCCAGCAGCCTCCAAGGGGGGGCAAACACCGGGGAGCTGTTTTTT. This encodes CASSLQGGANTGELFF.

The V gene is TRBV15, the J gene TRBJ2-5; 8 nucleotides line up with TRBD2. The germline V gene encodes CDR1 LNHNV and CDR2 YYDKDF (reference sequence). The CDR3 extends over 16 amino acids. The J segment lost 4 bases and the V segment lost 3 bases, leaving 10 bases of the junction unmatched. CDR3 residues: CATSRSLAGGAETQYF. DNA for the CDR3: TGTGCCACCAGCAGGAGCCTGGCCGGGGGGGCAGAGACCCAGTACTTC.

The J gene is TRBJ1-2, the V gene TRBV19, with D possibly being TRBD1 (6 bases). Trimming took off 5 bases at V and 4 bases at J, with 14 bases between the two ends. The germline V gene has CDR1 LNHDA and CDR2 SQIVND (reference sequence). The CDR3 has 14 residues. The CDR3 DNA is TGTGCCAGTAGTCCCGGGACATGGATCTATGGCTACACCTTC. This codes for CASSPGTWIYGYTF. The full variable domain, its missing parts supplied by reference TRBV19 and TRBJ1-2, is DGGITQSPKYLFRKEGQNVTLSCEQNLNHDAMYWYRQDPGQGLRLIYYSQIVNDFQKGDIAEGYSVSREKKESFPLTVTSAQKNPTAFYLCASSPGTWIYGYTFGSGTRLTVV.

The chain employs TRBV6-1 and TRBJ1-6; D is perhaps TRBD1 (5 bases). Between the trimmed V and J ends, which lost 0 bases and 4 bases, there was a span of 7 bases. Germline V lookup: CDR1 MNHNS, CDR2 SASEGT. The CDR3 runs to 15 residues. This CDR3 is CASSEAQGYNSPLHF. The CDR3 DNA follows: TGTGCCAGCAGTGAAGCCCAGGGTTATAATTCACCCCTCCACTTT.

The V and J genes are TRBV11-2 and TRBJ2-3, with 7 bases matching TRBD2. CDR1 SGHAT and CDR2 FQNNGV come from the germline V gene. The CDR3 sequence is 15 residues long. J lost 1 base, V lost 5 bases, and 6 bases had no gene match. The CDR3 nucleotides are TGTGCCAGCAGCGGGAGGGGTTTGGGCACAGATACGCAGTATTTT. This codes for CASSGRGLGTDTQYF.

This chain's CDR3 is CASSARTGSGELFF. CDR3 coding DNA: TGTGCCAGCAGCGCTAGGACAGGGTCCGGGGAGCTGTTTTTT. The chain is built from TRBV7-2 and TRBJ2-2; 8 bases map to TRBD1. The V and J ends lost 5 bases and 6 bases, in that order; junction bases with no gene match: 5. This CDR3 has 14 amino acids. CDR1 and CDR2 (germline): SGHTA, FQGNSA.

V usage is TRBV7-6 and J usage is TRBJ2-1, with 8 bases matching TRBD2. The length of the CDR3 is 16 residues. Germline values: CDR1 SGHVS, CDR2 FNYEAQ. J gave up 9 bases and V 4 bases, and 14 bases lay outside the gene matches. The DNA of the CDR3 is TGTGCCAGCAGCTCCGTGCCCGGGACTAGAAGTACTGAGCAGTTCTTC. Translated, it gives CASSSVPGTRSTEQFF.

This CDR3 reads CASSPPGQGRDGYTF. In DNA, the CDR3 is TGTGCCAGCAGCCCCCCGGGACAGGGAAGAGACGGCTACACCTTC. The gene calls are TRBV7-2 and TRBJ1-2; TRBD1 aligns across 9 bases. V lost 5 bases and J lost 8; bases outside the gene matches: 12. CDR3 length: 15 residues. Looked up from germline, CDR1 is SGHTA and CDR2 is FQGNSA.

This clone was seen only once. The chain uses TRBV6-5 and TRBJ1-5, with D perhaps TRBD1 (6 bases). The V end lost 6 bases, the J end lost 3 bases, and 15 bases lay between the germline ends. This CDR3 comprises 15 residues. Germline V gene lookup returns CDR1 MNHEY and CDR2 SVGAGI. The CDR3 sequence: CASRRGGQANQPQHF. The CDR3 DNA reads as TGTGCCAGCAGGCGGGGGGGGCAGGCCAATCAGCCCCAGCATTTT.

This clone has only one observation. The chain has TRBV24-1 and TRBJ2-3; 7 bases map to TRBD2. The CDR3 extends over 15 amino acids. From germline, CDR1 is KGHDR and CDR2 SFDVKD. Trimming took 5 bases from V and 6 from J; bases not matched to a gene: 10. The CDR3, as DNA: TGTGCCACCAGTGTGGCCGCAGCGGGGCAGGATACGCAGTATTTT. This codes for CATSVAAAGQDTQYF.

The rearrangement joins TRBV12-1 to TRBJ1-5; the D call in the table, TRBD1, was not verified against the DNA. TRBV12-1 is a documented pseudogene. CDR3 length: 17 residues. In DNA form, the CDR3 reads TGTGCCAGCAGCTCCGTGGGGGCCAGGGCGGGCAATCAGCCCCAGCATTTT. Amino acid sequence: CASSSVGARAGNQPQHF.

The CDR3 sequence is CASSQTSGRYGELFF. CDR3 nucleotides: TGTGCCAGCAGCCAAACCAGCGGTCGGTACGGGGAGCTGTTTTTT. The J gene is TRBJ2-2, the V gene TRBV3-1 (or the pseudogene TRBV3-2); D is perhaps TRBD2 (5 bases). V was trimmed by 2 bases and J by 7 bases, leaving 14 bases between them. The CDR3 length is 15 residues. The germline gives CDR1 LGHDT, CDR2 YNNKEL (reference sequence).

This clone was seen just once. V usage is TRBV6-6 and J usage is TRBJ2-3; 13 bases are shared with TRBD2. Germline V gene data show CDR1 as MNHNY and CDR2 as SVGAGI (reference sequence). The CDR3 runs to 19 residues. V was pared by 5 bases and J by 7 bases, with 18 bases of the junction left unmatched. CDR3: CASSPSTPGGLAGKYTQYF. The CDR3 nucleotides are TGTGCCAGCAGTCCAAGTACGCCAGGGGGACTAGCGGGGAAGTATACGCAGTATTTT.

The chain combines TRBV5-4 with TRBJ2-1, with 7 bases lining up with TRBD1. J gave up 5 bases and V 0 bases, and 2 bases lay outside the gene matches. The CDR3 loop spans 14 amino acids. Germline lookup yields CDR1 SGHNT and CDR2 YYREEE (reference sequence). CDR3 sequence (DNA): TGTGCCAGCAGCTTGGGACAGGGAAACAATGAGCAGTTCTTC. Its translation is CASSLGQGNNEQFF.

V usage is TRBV15 and J usage is TRBJ2-5; no firm D call. This CDR3 contains 13 residues. V was clipped by 4 bases and J by 5 bases, with 11 bases between them. Germline CDR1 reads LNHNV; CDR2 reads YYDKDF (reference sequence). The DNA for the CDR3 is TGTGCCACCAGCAAACTCCTCTCGGAGACCCAGTACTTC. It translates to CATSKLLSETQYF. Drawing the rest from reference TRBV15 and TRBJ2-5, the complete variable domain is DAMVIQNPRYQVTQFGKPVTLSCSQTLNHNVMYWYQQKSSQAPKLLFHYYDKDFNNEADTPDNFQSRRPNTSFCFLDIRSPGLGDTAMYLCATSKLLSETQYFGPGTRLLVL.

The rearrangement uses TRBV5-1 and TRBJ1-4, with unresolved D. The length of the CDR3 is 18 residues. CDR1 is SGHRS, CDR2 YFSETQ, per germline. V was cut by 2 bases and J by 1 base, with 18 bases left in between. Written as DNA, the CDR3 is TGCGCCAGCAGCTTAGCTGCAGGAAGTCGGGAAACTAATGAAAAACTGTTTTTT. Its translation is CASSLAAGSRETNEKLFF. Supplemented by reference TRBV5-1 and TRBJ1-4, the full variable domain reads KAGVTQTPRYLIKTRGQQVTLSCSPISGHRSVSWYQQTPGQGLQFLFEYFSETQRNKGNFPGRFSGRQFSNSRSEMNVSTLELGDSALYLCASSLAAGSRETNEKLFFGSGTQLSVL.

The rearrangement uses TRBV7-9 and TRBJ2-1; D perhaps matches TRBD1 (6 bases). CDR3 size: 15 residues. From germline, CDR1 is SEHNR and CDR2 FQNEAQ (reference sequence). Trimming took off 8 bases at V and 3 bases at J, with 17 bases between the two ends. The CDR3 DNA reads as TGTGCCAGCGTGGACAGCCGGAAGAACTACAATGAGCAGTTCTTC. Amino acid sequence: CASVDSRKNYNEQFF. The full variable domain, its missing parts supplied by reference TRBV7-9 and TRBJ2-1, is DTGVSQNPRHKITKRGQNVTFRCDPISEHNRLYWYRQTLGQGPEFLTYFQNEAQLEKSRLLSDRFSAERPKGSFSTLEIQRTEQGDSAMYLCASVDSRKNYNEQFFGPGTRLTVL.

This chain joins TRBV6-5 and TRBJ2-5; 8 nucleotides align to TRBD2. The CDR3 is 15 amino acids. V lost 7 bases and J lost 4; bases outside the gene matches: 11. The germline CDR1 and CDR2 sequences are MNHEY and SVGAGI. The CDR3 protein is CASNPGGGRGETQYF. CDR3 DNA: TGTGCCAGCAATCCGGGAGGGGGTAGGGGAGAGACCCAGTACTTC.

V and J are TRBV7-9 and TRBJ2-6, with TRBD1 matching 8 bases. This CDR3 has 15 residues. The germline CDR1 and CDR2 sequences are SEHNR and FQNEAQ (reference sequence). V lost 6 bases to trimming and J lost 2 bases; unmatched junction nucleotides: 3. The CDR3 sequence: CASRPQGAGANVLTF. Written as DNA, the CDR3 is TGTGCCAGCAGACCACAGGGGGCTGGGGCCAACGTCCTGACTTTC.

The rearrangement joins TRBV7-8 to TRBJ1-4, with D possibly TRBD1 on 5 matching bases. CDR3 size: 13 residues. CDR1 and CDR2 from the germline V gene are SGHVS and FQNEAQ. The V gene lost 5 bases and the J gene lost 6 bases, with 10 bases spanning the gap. Here the CDR3 DNA reads TGTGCCAGCAGCGACCGACAGTATGAAAAACTGTTTTTT. Translated: CASSDRQYEKLFF.